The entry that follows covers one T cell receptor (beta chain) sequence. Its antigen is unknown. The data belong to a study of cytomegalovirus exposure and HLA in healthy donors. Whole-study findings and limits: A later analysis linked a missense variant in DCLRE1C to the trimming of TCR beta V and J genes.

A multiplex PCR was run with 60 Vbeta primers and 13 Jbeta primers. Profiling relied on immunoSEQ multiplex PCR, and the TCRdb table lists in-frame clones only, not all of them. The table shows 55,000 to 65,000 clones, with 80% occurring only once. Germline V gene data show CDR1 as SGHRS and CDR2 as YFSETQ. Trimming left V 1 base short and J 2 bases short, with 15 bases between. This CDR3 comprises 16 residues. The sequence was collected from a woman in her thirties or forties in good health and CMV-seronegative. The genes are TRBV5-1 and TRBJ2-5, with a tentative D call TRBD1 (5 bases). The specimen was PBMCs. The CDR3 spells CASSLMARVHQETQYF. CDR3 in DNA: TGCGCCAGCAGCTTGATGGCCAGGGTTCATCAAGAGACCCAGTACTTC.